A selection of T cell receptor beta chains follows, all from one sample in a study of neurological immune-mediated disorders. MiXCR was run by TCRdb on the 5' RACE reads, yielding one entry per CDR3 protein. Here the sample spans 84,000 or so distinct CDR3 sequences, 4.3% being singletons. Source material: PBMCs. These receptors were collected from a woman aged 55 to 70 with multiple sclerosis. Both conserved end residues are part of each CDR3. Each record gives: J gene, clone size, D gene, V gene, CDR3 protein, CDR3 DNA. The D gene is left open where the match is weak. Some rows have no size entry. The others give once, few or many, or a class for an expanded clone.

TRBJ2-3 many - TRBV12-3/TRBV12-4 CASSLVSTDTQYF TGTGCCAGCAGTTTAGTGAGTACAGATACGCAGTATTTT
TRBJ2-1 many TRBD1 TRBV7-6 CASSSGQWGNEQFF TGTGCCAGCAGCTCGGGACAGTGGGGCAATGAGCAGTTCTTC
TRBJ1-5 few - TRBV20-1 CSARDRKGNQPQHF TGCAGTGCTAGAGATCGGAAGGGCAATCAGCCCCAGCATTTT
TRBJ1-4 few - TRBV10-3 CAISGRGHSEKLFF TGTGCCATCAGTGGGCGGGGACATTCCGAAAAACTGTTTTTT
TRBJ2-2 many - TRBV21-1 CASSKEEAGELFF TGTGCCAGCAGCAAAGAGGAGGCCGGGGAGCTGTTTTTT
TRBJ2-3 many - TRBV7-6 CASSSRDSAADTQYF TGTGCCAGCAGCTCCCGGGACTCCGCGGCAGATACGCAGTATTTT
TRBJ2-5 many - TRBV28 CASSLLGGGQETQYF TGTGCCAGCAGTTTATTAGGGGGAGGCCAAGAGACCCAGTACTTC
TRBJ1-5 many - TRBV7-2 CASSLKLANNQPQHF TGTGCCAGCAGCTTAAAGCTGGCCAACAATCAGCCCCAGCATTTT
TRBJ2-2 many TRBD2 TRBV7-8 CASSSSGGRTGELFF TGTGCCAGCAGCTCTAGCGGGGGGCGGACCGGGGAGCTGTTTTTT
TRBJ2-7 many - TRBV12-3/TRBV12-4 CASSFLGAGEQYF TGTGCCAGCAGTTTTTTGGGGGCGGGGGAGCAGTACTTC
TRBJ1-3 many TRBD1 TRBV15 CATSLQGESGNTIYF TGTGCCACCAGCCTACAGGGGGAATCTGGAAACACCATATATTTT
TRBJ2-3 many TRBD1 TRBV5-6 CASSLGGQELSTDTQYF TGTGCCAGCAGCTTGGGTGGACAGGAACTCAGCACAGATACGCAGTATTTT
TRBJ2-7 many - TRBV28 CASTSPRPAYEQYF TGTGCCAGCACCTCACCCCGGCCAGCCTACGAGCAGTACTTC
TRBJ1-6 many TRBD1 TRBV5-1 CASSPGQGSSYNSPLHF TGCGCCAGCAGCCCGGGACAGGGGAGCTCCTATAATTCACCCCTCCACTTT
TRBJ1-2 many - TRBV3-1 CASSQAERRGNYGYTF TGTGCCAGCAGCCAAGCGGAGAGACGAGGAAACTATGGCTACACCTTC
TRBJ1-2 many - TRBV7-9 CASSLGGARNYGYTF TGTGCCAGCAGCTTAGGGGGGGCACGCAACTATGGCTACACCTTC
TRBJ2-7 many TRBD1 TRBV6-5 CASSYSGQGPYEQYF TGTGCCAGCAGTTACTCAGGACAGGGGCCCTACGAGCAGTACTTC
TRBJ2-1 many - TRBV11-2 CASRTTGYDEQFF TGTGCCAGCAGGACAACAGGGTACGATGAGCAGTTCTTC
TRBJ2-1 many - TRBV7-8 CASSLVDEQFF TGTGCCAGCAGCTTAGTCGATGAGCAGTTCTTC
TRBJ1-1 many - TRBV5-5 CASSLEGGVATEAFF TGTGCCAGCAGCTTGGAAGGGGGAGTGGCCACTGAAGCTTTCTTT
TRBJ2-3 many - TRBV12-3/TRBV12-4 CASSLAGGGRADTQYF TGTGCCAGCAGTTTAGCGGGGGGCGGAAGGGCAGATACGCAGTATTTT
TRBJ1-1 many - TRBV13 CASSLVPHTEAFF TGTGCCAGCAGCTTAGTACCACACACTGAAGCTTTCTTT
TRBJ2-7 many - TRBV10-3 CAISESLGEQYF TGTGCCATCAGTGAGTCTTTAGGCGAGCAGTACTTC
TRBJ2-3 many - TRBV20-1 CSAHQDTQYF TGCAGTGCCCATCAAGATACGCAGTATTTT
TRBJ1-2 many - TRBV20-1 CSAPALTGYGYTF TGCAGTGCACCAGCCCTAACAGGATATGGCTACACCTTC
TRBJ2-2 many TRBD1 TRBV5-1 CASSLDQGAAGELFF TGCGCCAGCAGCTTGGATCAGGGGGCGGCCGGGGAGCTGTTTTTT
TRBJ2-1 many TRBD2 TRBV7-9 CASITTSAAYNEQFF TGTGCCAGCATCACGACTAGCGCTGCCTACAATGAGCAGTTCTTC
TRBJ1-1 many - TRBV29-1 CSVLPQPKTARMNTEAFF TGCAGCGTTCTGCCCCAACCCAAGACCGCCCGCATGAACACTGAAGCTTTCTTT
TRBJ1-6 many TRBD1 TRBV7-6 CASSPMTGSNSPLHF TGTGCCAGCAGCCCCATGACAGGGAGTAATTCACCCCTCCACTTT
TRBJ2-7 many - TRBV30 CAWTPGMTSYEQYF TGTGCCTGGACCCCCGGGATGACAAGCTACGAGCAGTACTTC
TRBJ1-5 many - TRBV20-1 CSATTGTYSNQPQHF TGCAGTGCTACCACCGGGACATATAGCAATCAGCCCCAGCATTTT
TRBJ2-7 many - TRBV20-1 CSANEVYEQYF TGCAGTGCTAATGAGGTTTACGAGCAGTACTTC
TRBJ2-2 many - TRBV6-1 CASSVGSGAGELFF TGTGCCAGCAGTGTGGGTTCGGGGGCCGGGGAGCTGTTTTTT
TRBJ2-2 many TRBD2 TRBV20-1 CSAKPGAGGPVELFF TGCAGTGCCAAACCCGGAGCGGGGGGCCCGGTTGAGCTGTTTTTT
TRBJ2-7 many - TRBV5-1 CASRTGNYEQYF TGCGCCAGCAGAACGGGGAACTACGAGCAGTACTTC
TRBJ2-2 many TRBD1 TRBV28 CASVRGGTGSAGELFF TGTGCCAGCGTTCGAGGGGGGACAGGGTCGGCCGGGGAGCTGTTTTTT
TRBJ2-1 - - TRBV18 CASSPGQPGIEQFF TGTGCCAGCTCACCCGGCCAACCGGGCATTGAGCAGTTCTTC
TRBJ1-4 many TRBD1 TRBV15 CATSRGQGEEKLFF TGTGCCACCAGCAGGGGACAGGGGGAAGAAAAACTGTTTTTT
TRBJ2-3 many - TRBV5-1 CASSLEHPATDTQYF TGCGCCAGCAGCTTGGAACACCCAGCCACAGATACGCAGTATTTT
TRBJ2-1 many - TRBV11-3 CASSARGGEQFF TGTGCCAGCTCCGCCCGAGGGGGTGAGCAGTTCTTC
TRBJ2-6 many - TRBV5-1 CASSLDGGQGANVLTF TGCGCCAGCAGCTTGGATGGGGGGCAAGGGGCCAACGTCCTGACTTTC
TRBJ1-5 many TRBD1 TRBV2 CASSKDRAQPQHF TGTGCCAGCAGCAAAGACAGGGCTCAGCCCCAGCATTTT
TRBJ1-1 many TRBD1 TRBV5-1 CASSLGTGGSTEAFF TGCGCCAGCAGCTTGGGGACAGGCGGCAGCACTGAAGCTTTCTTT
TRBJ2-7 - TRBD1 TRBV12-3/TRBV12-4 CASKLQGKQYF TGTGCCAGCAAATTACAGGGGAAGCAGTACTTC
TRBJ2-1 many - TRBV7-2 CASSRTGDNNEQFF TGTGCCAGCAGCAGGACCGGGGACAACAATGAGCAGTTCTTC
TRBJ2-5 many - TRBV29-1 CSVRGGSKTQYF TGCAGCGTGAGGGGGGGGTCGAAGACCCAGTACTTC
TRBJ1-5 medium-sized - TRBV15 CATSQGVSNQPQHF TGTGCCACCAGTCAGGGCGTTAGCAATCAGCCCCAGCATTTT
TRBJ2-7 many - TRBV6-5 CASSLTVSSYEQYF TGTGCCAGCAGTTTGACAGTTAGCTCCTACGAGCAGTACTTC
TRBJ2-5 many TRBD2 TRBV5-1 CASSLIVAGGPKAQYF TGCGCCAGCAGCTTGATAGTAGCGGGGGGCCCCAAGGCCCAGTACTTC
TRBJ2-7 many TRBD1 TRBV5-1 CASSSGQGAEEQYF TGCGCCAGCAGCTCTGGACAGGGGGCGGAGGAGCAGTACTTC
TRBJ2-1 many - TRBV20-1 CSEKGGAYNEQFF TGCAGTGAAAAGGGGGGGGCGTACAATGAGCAGTTCTTC
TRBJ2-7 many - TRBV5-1 CASSLPQGLEQYF TGCGCCAGCAGCTTACCCCAGGGTCTCGAGCAGTACTTC